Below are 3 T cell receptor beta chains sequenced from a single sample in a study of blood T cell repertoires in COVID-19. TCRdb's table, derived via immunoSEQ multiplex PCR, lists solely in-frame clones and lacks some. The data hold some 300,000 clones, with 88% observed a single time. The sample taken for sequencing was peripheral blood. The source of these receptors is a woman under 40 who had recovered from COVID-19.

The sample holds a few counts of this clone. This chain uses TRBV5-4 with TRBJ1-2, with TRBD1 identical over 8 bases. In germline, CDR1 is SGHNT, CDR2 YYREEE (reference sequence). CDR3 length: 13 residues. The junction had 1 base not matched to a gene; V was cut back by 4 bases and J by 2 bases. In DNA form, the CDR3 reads TGTGCCAGCAGCCGGACAGGGAACTATGGCTACACCTTC. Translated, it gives CASSRTGNYGYTF.

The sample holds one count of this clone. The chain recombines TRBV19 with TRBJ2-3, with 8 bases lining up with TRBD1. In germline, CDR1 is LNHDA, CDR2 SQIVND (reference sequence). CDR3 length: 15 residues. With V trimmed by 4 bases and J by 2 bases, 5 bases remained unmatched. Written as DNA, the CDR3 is TGTGCCAGTAGTAGGCCGACAGGGGCCACAGATACGCAGTATTTT. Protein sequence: CASSRPTGATDTQYF.

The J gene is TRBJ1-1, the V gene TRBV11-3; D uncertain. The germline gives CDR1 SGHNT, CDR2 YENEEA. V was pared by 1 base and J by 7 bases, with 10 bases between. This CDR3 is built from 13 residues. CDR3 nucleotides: TGTGCCAGCAGCTTAGCCCACCGCGTTGAAGCTTTCTTT. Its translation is CASSLAHRVEAFF.